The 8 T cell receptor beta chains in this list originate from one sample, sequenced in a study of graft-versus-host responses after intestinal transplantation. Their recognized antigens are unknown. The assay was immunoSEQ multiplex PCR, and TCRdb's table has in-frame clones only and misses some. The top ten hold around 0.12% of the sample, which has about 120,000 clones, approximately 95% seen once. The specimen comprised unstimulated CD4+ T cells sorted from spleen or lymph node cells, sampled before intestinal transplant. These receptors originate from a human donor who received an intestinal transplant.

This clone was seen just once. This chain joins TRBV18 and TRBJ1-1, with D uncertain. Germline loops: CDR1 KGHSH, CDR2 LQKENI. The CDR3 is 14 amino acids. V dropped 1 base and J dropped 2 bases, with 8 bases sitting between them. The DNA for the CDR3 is TGTGCCAGCTCACCACTCGAGGGAAACACTGAAGCTTTCTTT. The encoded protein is CASSPLEGNTEAFF.

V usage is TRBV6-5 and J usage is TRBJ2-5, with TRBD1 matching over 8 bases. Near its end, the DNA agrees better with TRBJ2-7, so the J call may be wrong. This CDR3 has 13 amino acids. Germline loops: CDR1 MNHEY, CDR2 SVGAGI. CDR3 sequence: CASSYRGTYEQYF. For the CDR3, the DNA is TGTGCCAGCTCCTACAGGGGGACCTACGAGCAGTACTTC.

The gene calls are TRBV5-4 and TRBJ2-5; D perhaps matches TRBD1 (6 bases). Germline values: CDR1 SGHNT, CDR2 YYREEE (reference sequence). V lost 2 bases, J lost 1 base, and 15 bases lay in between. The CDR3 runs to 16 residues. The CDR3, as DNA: TGTGCCAGCAGCTTTAGGGTTGTGACAGGCCAAGAGACCCAGTACTTC. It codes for CASSFRVVTGQETQYF.

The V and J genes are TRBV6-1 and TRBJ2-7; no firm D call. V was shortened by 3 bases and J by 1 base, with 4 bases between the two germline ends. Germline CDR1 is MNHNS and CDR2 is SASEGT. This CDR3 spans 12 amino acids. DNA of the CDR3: TGTGCCAGCAGTGACGTTTCCTACGAGCAGTACTTC. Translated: CASSDVSYEQYF.

The CDR3 here is CASSPTSQQETQYF. DNA for the CDR3: TGCGCCAGCAGCCCGACTAGTCAGCAAGAGACCCAGTACTTC. The chain has TRBV4-1 and TRBJ2-5, with D possibly TRBD2 on 6 matching bases. V lost 4 bases and J lost 2, with 11 bases in between. Germline values: CDR1 MGHRA, CDR2 YSYEKL. The CDR3 is 14 amino acids.

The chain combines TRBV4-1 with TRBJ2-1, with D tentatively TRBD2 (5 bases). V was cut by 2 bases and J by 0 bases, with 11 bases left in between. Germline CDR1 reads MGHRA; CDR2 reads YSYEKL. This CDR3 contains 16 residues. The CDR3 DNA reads TGCGCCAGCAGCCAACCAGCGGTGTCCTCCTACAATGAGCAGTTCTTC. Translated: CASSQPAVSSYNEQFF.

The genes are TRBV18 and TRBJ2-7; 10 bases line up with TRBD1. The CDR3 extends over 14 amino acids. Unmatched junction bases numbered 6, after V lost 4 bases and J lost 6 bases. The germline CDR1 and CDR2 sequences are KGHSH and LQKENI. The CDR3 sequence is CASSLGTGVAEQYF. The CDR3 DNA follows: TGTGCCAGCTCACTGGGGACAGGGGTCGCCGAGCAGTACTTC.

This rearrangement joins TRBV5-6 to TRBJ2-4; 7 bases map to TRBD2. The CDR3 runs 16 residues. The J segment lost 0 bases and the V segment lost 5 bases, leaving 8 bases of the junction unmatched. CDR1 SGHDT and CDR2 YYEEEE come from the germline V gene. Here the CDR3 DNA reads TGTGCCAGCAGGTGGGGAGGGGTGCTAGCCAAAAACATTCAGTACTTC. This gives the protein CASRWGGVLAKNIQYF.